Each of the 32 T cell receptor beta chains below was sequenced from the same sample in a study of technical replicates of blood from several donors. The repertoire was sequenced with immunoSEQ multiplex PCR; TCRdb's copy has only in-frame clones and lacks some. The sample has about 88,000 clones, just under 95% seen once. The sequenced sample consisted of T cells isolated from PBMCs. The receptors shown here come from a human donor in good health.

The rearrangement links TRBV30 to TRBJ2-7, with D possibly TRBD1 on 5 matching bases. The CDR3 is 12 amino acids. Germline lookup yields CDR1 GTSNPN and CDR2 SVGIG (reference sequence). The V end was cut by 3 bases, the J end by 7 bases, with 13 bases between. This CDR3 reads CAWRGQGMEQYF. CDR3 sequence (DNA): TGTGCCTGGAGGGGCCAGGGAATGGAGCAGTACTTC.

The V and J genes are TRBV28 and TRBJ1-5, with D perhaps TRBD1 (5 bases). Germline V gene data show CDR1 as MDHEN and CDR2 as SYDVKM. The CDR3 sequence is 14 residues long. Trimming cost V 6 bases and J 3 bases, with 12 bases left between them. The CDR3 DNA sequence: TGTGCCAGCAGACCACAGGAGTACAATCAGCCCCAGCATTTT. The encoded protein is CASRPQEYNQPQHF.

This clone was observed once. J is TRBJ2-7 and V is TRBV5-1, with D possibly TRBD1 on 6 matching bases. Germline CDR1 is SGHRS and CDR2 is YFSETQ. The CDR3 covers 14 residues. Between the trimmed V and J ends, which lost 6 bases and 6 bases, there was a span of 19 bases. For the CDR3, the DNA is TGCGCCAGCACCCCAGGGGATAACCTCTCCGAGCAGTACTTC. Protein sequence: CASTPGDNLSEQYF.

The DNA for the CDR3 is TGTGCCAGCAGTGGAGGGACACTAGCGGGATATTATGGTGATGAGCAGTTCTTC. Its protein product is CASSGGTLAGYYGDEQFF. The chain is built from TRBV6-1 and TRBJ2-1, with 10 bases aligning to TRBD2. Germline CDR1 is MNHNS and CDR2 is SASEGT. V lost 4 bases and J lost 8; bases outside the gene matches: 17. The CDR3 consists of 18 residues.

In DNA form, the CDR3 reads TGTGCCAGCAGTGGTAACGACTACACCGGGGAGCTGTTTTTT. Translating gives CASSGNDYTGELFF. The gene calls are TRBV2 and TRBJ2-2, with D unresolved. The CDR3 extends over 14 amino acids. Germline V gene data show CDR1 as SNHLY and CDR2 as FYNNEI. Trimming stripped 4 bases from V and 3 bases from J, with 9 bases between.

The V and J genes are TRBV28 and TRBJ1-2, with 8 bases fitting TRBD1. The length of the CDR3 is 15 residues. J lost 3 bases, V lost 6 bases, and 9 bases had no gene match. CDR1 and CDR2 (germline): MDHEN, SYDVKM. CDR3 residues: CASRTMGQAHYGYTF. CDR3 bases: TGTGCCAGCAGAACAATGGGACAGGCGCACTATGGCTACACCTTC.

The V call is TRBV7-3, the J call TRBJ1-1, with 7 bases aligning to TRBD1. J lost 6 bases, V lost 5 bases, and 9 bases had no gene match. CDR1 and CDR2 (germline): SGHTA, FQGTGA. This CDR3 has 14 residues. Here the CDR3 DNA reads TGTGCCAGCAGCCAGGGACAGACGGGGTCTGAAGCTTTCTTT. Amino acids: CASSQGQTGSEAFF.

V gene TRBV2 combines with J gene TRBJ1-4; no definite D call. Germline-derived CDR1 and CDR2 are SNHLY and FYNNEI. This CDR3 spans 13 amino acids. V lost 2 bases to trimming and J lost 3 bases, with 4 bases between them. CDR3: CASSEQANEKLFF. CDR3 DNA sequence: TGTGCCAGCAGTGAACAGGCTAATGAAAAACTGTTTTTT. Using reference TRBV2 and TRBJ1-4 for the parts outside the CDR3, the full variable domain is EPEVTQTPSHQVTQMGQEVILRCVPISNHLYFYWYRQILGQKVEFLVSFYNNEISEKSEIFDDQFSVERPDGSNFTLKIRSTKLEDSAMYFCASSEQANEKLFFGSGTQLSVL.

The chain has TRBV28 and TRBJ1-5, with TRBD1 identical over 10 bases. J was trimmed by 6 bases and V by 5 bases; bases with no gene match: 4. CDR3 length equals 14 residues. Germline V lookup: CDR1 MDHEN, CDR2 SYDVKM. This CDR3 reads CASSPWTGGQPQHF. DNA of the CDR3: TGTGCCAGCAGTCCCTGGACAGGGGGTCAGCCCCAGCATTTT.

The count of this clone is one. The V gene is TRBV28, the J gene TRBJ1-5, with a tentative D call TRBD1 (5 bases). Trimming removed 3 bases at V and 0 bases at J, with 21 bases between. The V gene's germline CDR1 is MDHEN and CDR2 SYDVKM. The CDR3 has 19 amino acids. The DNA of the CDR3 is TGTGCCAGCAGTTTCTTTCCAGGGTCATTTTCTTATAGCAATCAGCCCCAGCATTTT. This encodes CASSFFPGSFSYSNQPQHF. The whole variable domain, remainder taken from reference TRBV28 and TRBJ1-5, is DVKVTQSSRYLVKRTGEKVFLECVQDMDHENMFWYRQDPGLGLRLIYFSYDVKMKEKGDIPEGYSVSREKKERFSLILESASTNQTSMYLCASSFFPGSFSYSNQPQHFGDGTRLSIL.

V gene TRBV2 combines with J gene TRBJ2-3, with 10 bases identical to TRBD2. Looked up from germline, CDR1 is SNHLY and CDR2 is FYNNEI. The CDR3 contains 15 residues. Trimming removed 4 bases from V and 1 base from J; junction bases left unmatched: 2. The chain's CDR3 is CASSVGLAGTDTQYF. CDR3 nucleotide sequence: TGTGCCAGCAGTGTTGGACTAGCGGGCACAGATACGCAGTATTTT.

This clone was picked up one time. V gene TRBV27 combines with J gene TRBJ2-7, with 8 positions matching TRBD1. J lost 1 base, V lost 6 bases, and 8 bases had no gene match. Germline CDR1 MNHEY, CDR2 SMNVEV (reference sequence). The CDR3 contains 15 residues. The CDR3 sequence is CASSLGQGFSYEQYF. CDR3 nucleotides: TGTGCCAGCAGCCTCGGACAGGGATTTTCCTACGAGCAGTACTTC.

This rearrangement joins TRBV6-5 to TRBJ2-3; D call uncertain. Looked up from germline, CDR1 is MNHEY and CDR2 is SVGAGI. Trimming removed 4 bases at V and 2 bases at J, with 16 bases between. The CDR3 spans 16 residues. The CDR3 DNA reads TGTGCCAGCAGTTCCCTCGGAGTTCGCGCCACAGATACGCAGTATTTT. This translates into CASSSLGVRATDTQYF.

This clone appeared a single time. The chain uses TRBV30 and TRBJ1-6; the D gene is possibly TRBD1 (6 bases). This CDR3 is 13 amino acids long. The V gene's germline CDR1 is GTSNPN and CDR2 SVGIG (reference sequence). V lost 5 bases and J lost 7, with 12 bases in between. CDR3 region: CAWQRGTNSPLHF. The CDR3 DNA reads TGTGCCTGGCAAAGAGGGACAAATTCACCCCTCCACTTT.

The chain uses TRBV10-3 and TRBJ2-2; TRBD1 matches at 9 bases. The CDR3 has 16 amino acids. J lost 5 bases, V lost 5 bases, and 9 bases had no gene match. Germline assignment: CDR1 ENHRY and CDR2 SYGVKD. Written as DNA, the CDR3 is TGTGCCATCAGTCCTCCTCCGGGACAGGGTACCGGGGAGCTGTTTTTT. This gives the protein CAISPPPGQGTGELFF.

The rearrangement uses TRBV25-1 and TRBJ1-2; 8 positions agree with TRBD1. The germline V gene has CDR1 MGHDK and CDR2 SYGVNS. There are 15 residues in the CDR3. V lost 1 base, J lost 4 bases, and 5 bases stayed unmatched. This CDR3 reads CASSESGRGLYGYTF. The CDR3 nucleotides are TGTGCCAGCAGTGAATCCGGCAGGGGGCTCTATGGCTACACCTTC.

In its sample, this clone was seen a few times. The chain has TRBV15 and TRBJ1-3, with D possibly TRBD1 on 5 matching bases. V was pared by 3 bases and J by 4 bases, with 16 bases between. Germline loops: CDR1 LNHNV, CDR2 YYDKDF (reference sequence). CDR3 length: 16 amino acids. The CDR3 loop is CATSRHYPGQGNTIYF. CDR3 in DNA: TGTGCCACCAGCAGGCACTATCCAGGGCAGGGAAACACCATATATTTT.

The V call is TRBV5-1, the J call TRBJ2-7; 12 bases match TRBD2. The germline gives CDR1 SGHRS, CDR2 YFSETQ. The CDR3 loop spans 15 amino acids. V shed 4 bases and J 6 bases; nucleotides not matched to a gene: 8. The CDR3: CASSPRTSGNREQYF. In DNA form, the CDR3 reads TGCGCCAGCAGCCCCCGGACTAGCGGGAATCGCGAGCAGTACTTC.

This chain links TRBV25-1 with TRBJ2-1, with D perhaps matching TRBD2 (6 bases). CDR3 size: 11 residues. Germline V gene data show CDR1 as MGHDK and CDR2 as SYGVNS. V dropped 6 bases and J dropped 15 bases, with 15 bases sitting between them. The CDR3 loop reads CASSLGDSAFF. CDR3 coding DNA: TGTGCCAGCAGCCTGGGGGACTCCGCGTTCTTC.

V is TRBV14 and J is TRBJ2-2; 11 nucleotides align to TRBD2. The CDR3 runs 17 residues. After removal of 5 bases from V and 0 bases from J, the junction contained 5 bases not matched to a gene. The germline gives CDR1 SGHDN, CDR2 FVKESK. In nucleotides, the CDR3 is TGTGCCAGCAGCTACTGGACTAGCGGGTCGAACACCGGGGAGCTGTTTTTT. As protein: CASSYWTSGSNTGELFF.

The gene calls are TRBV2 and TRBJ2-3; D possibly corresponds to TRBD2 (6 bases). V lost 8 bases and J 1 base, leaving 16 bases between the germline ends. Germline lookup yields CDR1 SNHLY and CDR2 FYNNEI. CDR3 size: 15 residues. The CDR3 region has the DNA TGTGCCAGCTTACGCGAGACTAGTGGCACAGATACGCAGTATTTT. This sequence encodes CASLRETSGTDTQYF.

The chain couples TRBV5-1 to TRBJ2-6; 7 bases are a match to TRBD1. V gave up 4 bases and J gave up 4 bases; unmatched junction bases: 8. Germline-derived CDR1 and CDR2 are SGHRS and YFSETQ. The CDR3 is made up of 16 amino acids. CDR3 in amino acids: CASSDQTGAGANVLTF. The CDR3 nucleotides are TGCGCCAGCAGCGACCAAACAGGGGCCGGGGCCAACGTCCTGACTTTC.

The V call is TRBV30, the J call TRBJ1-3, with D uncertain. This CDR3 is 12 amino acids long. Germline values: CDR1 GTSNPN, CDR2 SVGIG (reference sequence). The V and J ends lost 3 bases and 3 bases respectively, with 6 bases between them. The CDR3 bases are TGTGCCTGGAGCGAGGGTGGAAACACCATATATTTT. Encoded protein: CAWSEGGNTIYF.

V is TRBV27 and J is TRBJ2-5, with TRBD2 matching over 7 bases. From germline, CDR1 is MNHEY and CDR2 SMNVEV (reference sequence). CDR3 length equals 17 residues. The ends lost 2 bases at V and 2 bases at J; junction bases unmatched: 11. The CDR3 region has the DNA TGTGCCAGCAGTTTAAACGGAGGACTAGAGTTACAAGAGACCCAGTACTTC. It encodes CASSLNGGLELQETQYF.

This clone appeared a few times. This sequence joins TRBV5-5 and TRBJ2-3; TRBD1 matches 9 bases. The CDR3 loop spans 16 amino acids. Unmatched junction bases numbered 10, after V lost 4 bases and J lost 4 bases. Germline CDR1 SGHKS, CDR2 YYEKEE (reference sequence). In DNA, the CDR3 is TGTGCCAGCAGCCCCCCACGGGACAGGGAACCAGATACGCAGTATTTT. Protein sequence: CASSPPRDREPDTQYF.

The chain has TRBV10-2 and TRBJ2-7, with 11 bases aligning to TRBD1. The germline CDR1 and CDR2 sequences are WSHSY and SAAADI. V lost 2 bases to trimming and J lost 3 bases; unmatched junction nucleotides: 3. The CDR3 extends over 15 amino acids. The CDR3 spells CASSEGQGANYEQYF. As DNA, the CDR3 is TGCGCCAGCAGTGAGGGACAGGGGGCGAACTACGAGCAGTACTTC.

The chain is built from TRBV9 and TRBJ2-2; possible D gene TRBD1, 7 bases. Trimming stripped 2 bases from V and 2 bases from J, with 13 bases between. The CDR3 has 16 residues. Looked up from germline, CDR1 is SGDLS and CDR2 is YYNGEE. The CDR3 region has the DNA TGTGCCAGCAGCGTTAGGGGGGACAGCAACACCGGGGAGCTGTTTTTT. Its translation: CASSVRGDSNTGELFF.

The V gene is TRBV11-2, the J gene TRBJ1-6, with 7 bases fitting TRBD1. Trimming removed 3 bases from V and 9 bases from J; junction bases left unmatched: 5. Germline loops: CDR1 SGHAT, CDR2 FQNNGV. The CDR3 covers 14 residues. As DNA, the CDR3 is TGTGCCAGCAGCTTGGGACAGTTAGGTTCACCCCTCCACTTT. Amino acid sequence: CASSLGQLGSPLHF.

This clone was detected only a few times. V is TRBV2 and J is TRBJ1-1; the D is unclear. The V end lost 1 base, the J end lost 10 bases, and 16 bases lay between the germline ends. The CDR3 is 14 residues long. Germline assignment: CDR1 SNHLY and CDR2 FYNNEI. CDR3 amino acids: CASSEGWNDSGAFF. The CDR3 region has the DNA TGTGCCAGCAGTGAAGGATGGAATGATTCGGGAGCTTTCTTT.

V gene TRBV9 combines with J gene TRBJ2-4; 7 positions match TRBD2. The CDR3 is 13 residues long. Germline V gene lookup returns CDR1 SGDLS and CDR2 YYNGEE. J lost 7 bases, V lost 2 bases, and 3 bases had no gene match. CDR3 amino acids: CASSVGLVNIQYF. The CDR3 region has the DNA TGTGCCAGCAGCGTCGGACTAGTGAACATTCAGTACTTC. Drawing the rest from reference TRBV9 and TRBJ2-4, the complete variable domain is DSGVTQTPKHLITATGQRVTLRCSPRSGDLSVYWYQQSLDQGLQFLIQYYNGEERAKGNILERFSAQQFPDLHSELNLSSLELGDSALYFCASSVGLVNIQYFGAGTRLSVL.

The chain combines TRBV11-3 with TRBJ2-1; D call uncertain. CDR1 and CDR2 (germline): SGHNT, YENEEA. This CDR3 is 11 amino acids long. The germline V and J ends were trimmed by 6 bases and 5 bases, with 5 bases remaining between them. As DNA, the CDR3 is TGTGCCAGCAGTAGTGACAATGAGCAGTTCTTC. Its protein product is CASSSDNEQFF.

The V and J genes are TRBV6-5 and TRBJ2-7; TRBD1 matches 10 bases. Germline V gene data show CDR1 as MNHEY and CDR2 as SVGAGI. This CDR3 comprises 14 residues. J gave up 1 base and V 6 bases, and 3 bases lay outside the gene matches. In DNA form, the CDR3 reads TGTGCCAGCAGGTTGGGACAGGGGTCCTACGAGCAGTACTTC. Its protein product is CASRLGQGSYEQYF.